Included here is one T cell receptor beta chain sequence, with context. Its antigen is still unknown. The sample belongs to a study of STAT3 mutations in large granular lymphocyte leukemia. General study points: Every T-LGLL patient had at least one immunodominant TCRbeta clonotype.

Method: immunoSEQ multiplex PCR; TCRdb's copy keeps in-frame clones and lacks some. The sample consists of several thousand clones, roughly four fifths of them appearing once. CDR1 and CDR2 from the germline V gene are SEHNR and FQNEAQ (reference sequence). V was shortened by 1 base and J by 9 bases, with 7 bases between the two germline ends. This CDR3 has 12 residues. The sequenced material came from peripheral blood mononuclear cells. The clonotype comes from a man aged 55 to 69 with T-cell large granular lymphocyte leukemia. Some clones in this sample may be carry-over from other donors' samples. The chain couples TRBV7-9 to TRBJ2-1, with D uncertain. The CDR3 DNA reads TGTGCCAGCAGCTTAGTGCAGACTGAGCAGTTCTTC. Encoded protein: CASSLVQTEQFF.